The source of this TCR beta chain is a study of T-cell memory formation after mild COVID-19. Study summary: The TCR clusters were mostly specific to one donor.

About this clonotype: Its specificity is not known.

Germline V CDR1 and CDR2: DFQATT, SNEGSKA (reference sequence). This CDR3 has 14 amino acids. V trimming: 3 bases; J trimming: 6 bases; junction bases outside the gene matches: 7. Study-wide points: The authors left the SARS-CoV-2 specificity of second-wave clones peaking on day 37 unconfirmed. Whereas later expanders leaned CD4+, clones contracting day 15 to 85 showed a balanced CD4/CD8 makeup.

TCRdb reanalysed the 5' RACE reads using MiXCR and keeps one entry per CDR3 protein. Of roughly 310,000 distinct CDR3 sequences listed, more than 15% are singletons. The sequenced material came from PBMCs or a T cell subset sorted from them (not recorded which). The J gene is TRBJ2-3, the V gene TRBV20-1; 9 bases map to TRBD1. The sequence came from a man aged 18 to 29 who had mild COVID-19 (a few samples of this study predate the infection). Cell type and time point are not known. CDR3 in amino acids: CSASRTGVSDTQYF. DNA for the CDR3: TGCAGTGCTAGTAGGACAGGGGTATCCGATACGCAGTATTTT.